A selection of T cell receptor beta chains follows, all from one sample in a study of T cell repertoires in cytomegalovirus infection. From the reads, TCRdb called clonotypes with MiXCR, one entry per CDR3 protein. The data hold hundreds of thousands of distinct CDR3 sequences, with 25% to 35% observed a single time. Their antigen targets remain unknown. Material: cultured PBMCs, obtained from culture after CMV antigen stimulation. These receptors originate from a human donor in good health (CMV status not recorded). Some clones in this sample may be carry-over from other donors' samples. Each CDR3 is given with its conserved first and last residue. A D gene is named only where the DNA matches it firmly. Where a row states a size, it is once, few, many or the class of an expanded clone; other rows omit it.

TRBJ1-4 | 15 | few | . | TRBV20-1 | CSARDLGGANEKLFF | TGCAGTGCTAGAGATCTCGGGGGAGCTAATGAAAAACTGTTTTTT
TRBJ1-2 | 17 | . | . | TRBV9 | CASSVAPNHRVGYGYTF | TGTGCCAGCAGCGTAGCCCCCAACCACAGGGTAGGGTATGGCTACACCTTC
TRBJ1-1 | 12 | . | . | TRBV12-3/TRBV12-4 | CASSRIQQEAFF | TGTGCCAGCAGTCGGATACAGCAAGAAGCTTTCTTT
TRBJ2-3 | 18 | . | TRBD2 | TRBV4-2 | CASSQGTLTSRGADTQYF | TGTGCCAGCAGCCAAGGGACCCTGACTAGCCGAGGGGCAGATACGCAGTATTTT
TRBJ1-2 | 16 | . | TRBD1 | TRBV5-4 | CASSLQGTGGASGYTF | TGTGCCAGCAGCCTTCAGGGGACAGGGGGCGCGAGTGGCTACACCTTC
TRBJ2-2 | 14 | . | . | TRBV27 | CASVGTWGAGELFF | TGTGCCAGCGTAGGGACATGGGGGGCCGGGGAGCTGTTTTTT
TRBJ2-2 | 16 | . | TRBD1 | TRBV6-8 | CASRRQGRIRTGELFF | TGTGCCAGCAGGAGACAGGGGAGGATTCGCACCGGGGAGCTGTTTTTT
TRBJ2-3 | 15 | . | TRBD2 | TRBV19 | CASSIERGGTDTQYF | TGTGCCAGTAGTATCGAGCGGGGGGGCACAGATACGCAGTATTTT
TRBJ2-7 | 13 | . | . | TRBV7-6 | CASSLAGRPEQYF | TGTGCCAGCAGCTTAGCGGGCCGGCCCGAGCAGTACTTC
TRBJ1-1 | 16 | . | . | TRBV19 | CASVPYQGQTNTEAFF | TGTGCCAGTGTTCCTTATCAGGGACAAACGAACACTGAAGCTTTCTTT
TRBJ1-2 | 16 | many | . | TRBV27 | CASSLSFRDKGMSYTF | TGTGCCAGCAGTTTATCTTTCCGGGACAAAGGGATGAGCTACACCTTC
TRBJ1-1 | 14 | few | . | TRBV7-3 | CASSPGTMNTEAFF | TGTGCCAGCAGCCCTGGGACCATGAACACTGAAGCTTTCTTT
TRBJ2-1 | 17 | few | TRBD2 | TRBV6-1 | CASSYMPRGSGRNEQFF | TGTGCCAGCAGCTATATGCCCAGAGGTAGCGGGAGAAATGAGCAGTTCTTC
TRBJ2-7 | 16 | . | . | TRBV12-3/TRBV12-4 | CASSGAGTESSYEQYF | TGTGCCAGCAGTGGAGCCGGGACGGAGAGCTCCTACGAGCAGTACTTC
TRBJ2-2 | 14 | . | TRBD2 | TRBV6-5 | CASSGLERYGELFF | TGTGCCAGTAGCGGACTAGAGAGATACGGGGAGCTGTTTTTT
TRBJ1-3 | 18 | once | TRBD1 | TRBV5-1 | CASSLDFIRGQSGNTIYF | TGCGCCAGCAGCTTGGACTTCATTAGGGGGCAATCCGGAAACACCATATATTTT
TRBJ2-1 | 14 | . | . | TRBV7-3 | CASSPMDNYNEQFF | TGTGCCAGCAGCCCCATGGACAACTACAATGAGCAGTTCTTC
TRBJ2-1 | 14 | many | . | TRBV7-3 | CASSLTNWNNEQFF | TGTGCCAGCAGCTTAACGAATTGGAACAATGAGCAGTTCTTC
TRBJ1-2 | 16 | many | . | TRBV19 | CASKFGTLNINYGYTF | TGTGCCAGTAAATTTGGGACACTGAATATTAACTATGGCTACACCTTC
TRBJ2-1 | 16 | . | TRBD2 | TRBV24-1 | CATSDFGGSSYNEQFF | TGTGCCACCAGTGATTTCGGCGGGAGCTCCTACAATGAGCAGTTCTTC
TRBJ2-7 | 14 | . | . | TRBV10-3 | CAISESVDSYEQYF | TGTGCCATCAGTGAGTCGGTTGACTCCTACGAGCAGTACTTC
TRBJ1-1 | 16 | . | TRBD1 | TRBV25-1 | CASSDPGQGAVTEAFF | TGTGCCAGCAGTGACCCTGGACAGGGGGCGGTTACTGAAGCTTTCTTT
TRBJ2-2 | 18 | . | TRBD2 | TRBV24-1 | CATSDLKGQRGYTGELFF | TGTGCCACCAGTGATTTGAAAGGTCAGCGGGGATACACCGGGGAGCTGTTTTTT
TRBJ1-1 | 13 | many | . | TRBV7-8 | CASSPLRYSEAFF | TGTGCCAGCAGCCCCCTCCGCTATTCAGAAGCTTTCTTT
TRBJ1-1 | 11 | few | . | TRBV7-9 | CAAFEGTEAFF | TGTGCCGCGTTTGAGGGTACTGAAGCTTTCTTT
TRBJ2-7 | 13 | many | . | TRBV18 | CASSPGTDYEQYF | TGTGCCAGCAGTCCCGGGACGGACTACGAGCAGTACTTC
TRBJ2-7 | 14 | . | TRBD2 | TRBV5-1 | CASSSLAEAYEQYF | TGCGCCAGCAGCTCCCTAGCGGAGGCATACGAGCAGTACTTC
TRBJ1-1 | 15 | few | . | TRBV2 | CASSEYEGEVTEAFF | TGTGCCAGCAGTGAGTATGAGGGGGAAGTAACTGAAGCTTTCTTT
TRBJ2-5 | 14 | few | TRBD1 | TRBV10-3 | CAISGFGQEETQYF | TGTGCCATCAGTGGGTTTGGACAGGAAGAGACCCAGTACTTC
TRBJ2-1 | 17 | few | TRBD2 | TRBV19 | CASSDRTSGSSYNEQFF | TGTGCCAGTAGTGACCGGACTAGCGGGAGCTCCTACAATGAGCAGTTCTTC